The 6 T cell receptor beta chains presented below share a single source sample, sequenced in a study of response to subunit inactivated influenza vaccine. TCRdb processed the RT-PCR reads anew with MiXCR; each CDR3 protein has one entry. The sample carries hundreds of thousands of distinct CDR3 sequences, more than 15% recorded once. The sample was PBMCs from blood, taken roughly 12 days after vaccination. Receptors originate from a man aged 45-65 years who received an inactivated influenza vaccine.

This clonotype was picked up a small number of times. This chain joins TRBV3-1 and TRBJ2-3, with D tentatively TRBD1 (5 bases). Trimming stripped 1 base from V and 0 bases from J, with 8 bases between. Germline assignment: CDR1 LGHDT and CDR2 YNNKEL (reference sequence). CDR3 size: 15 residues. The CDR3 reads CASSQGRGSTDTQYF. The CDR3 DNA is TGTGCCAGCAGCCAAGGAAGGGGTAGCACAGATACGCAGTATTTT.

This clonotype has just a few counts. The chain carries TRBV12-3 or TRBV12-4 and TRBJ1-2; no definite D call. The CDR3 is made up of 12 amino acids. Trimming cost V 1 base and J 6 bases, with 6 bases left between them. CDR3 sequence reads: CASSLGKNGYTF. The CDR3 DNA follows: TGTGCCAGCAGTTTAGGGAAGAATGGCTACACCTTC.

Many counts were recorded for this clonotype. This rearrangement joins TRBV12-3 or TRBV12-4 to TRBJ2-2; tentatively, D is TRBD2 (5 bases). This CDR3 contains 13 residues. V was trimmed by 8 bases and J by 5 bases, leaving 12 bases between them. CDR3 sequence reads: CASGPTRTGELFF. The CDR3 bases are TGTGCCAGCGGCCCTACTAGGACCGGGGAGCTGTTTTTT.

This clonotype showed up many times. V usage is TRBV5-1 and J usage is TRBJ2-1, with TRBD2 identical over 8 bases. Germline trimming cut 2 bases from V and 5 bases from J; bases unmatched to any gene: 6. The germline V gene has CDR1 SGHRS and CDR2 YFSETQ. This CDR3 contains 15 residues. The CDR3 bases are TGCGCCAGCAGCTTAACGGGAGGGACTAACAATGAGCAGTTCTTC. Protein product: CASSLTGGTNNEQFF.

The rearrangement links TRBV6-5 to TRBJ1-3; no reliable D call. The CDR3 has 12 residues. Germline V gene lookup returns CDR1 MNHEY and CDR2 SVGAGI. V was pared by 5 bases and J by 9 bases, with 11 bases between. The DNA for the CDR3 is TGTGCCAGCAGTGCCCCGCTGGGCACCATATATTTT. Translated, it gives CASSAPLGTIYF.

This clonotype occurred many times. The chain couples TRBV7-2 to TRBJ1-2; weak D call: TRBD1 (6 bases). The V end lost 4 bases, the J end lost 5 bases, and 20 bases lay between the germline ends. CDR1 is SGHTA, CDR2 FQGNSA, per germline. There are 16 residues in the CDR3. CDR3 sequence reads: CASSSRPQGSVYGYTF. The CDR3 coding sequence is TGTGCCAGCAGCTCCCGGCCGCAGGGGTCGGTGTATGGCTACACCTTC.